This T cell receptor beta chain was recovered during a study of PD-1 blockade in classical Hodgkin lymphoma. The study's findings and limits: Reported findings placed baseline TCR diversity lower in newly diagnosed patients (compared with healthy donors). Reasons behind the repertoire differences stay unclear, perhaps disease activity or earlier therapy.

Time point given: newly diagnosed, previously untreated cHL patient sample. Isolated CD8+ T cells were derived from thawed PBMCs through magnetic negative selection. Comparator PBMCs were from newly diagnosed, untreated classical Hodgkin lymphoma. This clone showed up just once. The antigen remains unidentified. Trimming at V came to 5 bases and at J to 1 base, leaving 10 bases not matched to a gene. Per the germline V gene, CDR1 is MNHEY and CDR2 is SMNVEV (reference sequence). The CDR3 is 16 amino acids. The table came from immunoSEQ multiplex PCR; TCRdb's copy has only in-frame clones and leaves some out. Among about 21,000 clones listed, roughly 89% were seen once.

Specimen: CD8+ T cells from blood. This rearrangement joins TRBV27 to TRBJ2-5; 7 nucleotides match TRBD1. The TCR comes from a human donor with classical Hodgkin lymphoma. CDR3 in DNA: TGTGCCAGCAGTCCGTACGTGGGGACAGCCCAAGAGACCCAGTACTTC. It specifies CASSPYVGTAQETQYF.